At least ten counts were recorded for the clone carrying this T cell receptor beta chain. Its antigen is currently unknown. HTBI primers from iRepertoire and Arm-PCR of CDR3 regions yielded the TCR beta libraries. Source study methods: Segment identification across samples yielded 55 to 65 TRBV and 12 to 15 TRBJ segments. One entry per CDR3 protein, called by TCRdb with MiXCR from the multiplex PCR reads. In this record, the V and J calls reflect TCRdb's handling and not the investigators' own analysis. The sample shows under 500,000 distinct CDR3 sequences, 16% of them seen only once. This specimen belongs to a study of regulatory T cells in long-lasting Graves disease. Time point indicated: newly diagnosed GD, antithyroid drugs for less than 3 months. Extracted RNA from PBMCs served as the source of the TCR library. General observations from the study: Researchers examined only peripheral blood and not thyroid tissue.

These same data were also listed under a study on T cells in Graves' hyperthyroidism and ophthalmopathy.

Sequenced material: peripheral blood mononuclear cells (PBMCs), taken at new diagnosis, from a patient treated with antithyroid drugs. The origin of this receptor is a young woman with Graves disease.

The CDR3: CSARGNRGIYEQYF. In DNA, the CDR3 is TGCAGTGCTAGAGGAAACAGGGGAATCTACGAGCAGTACTTC. J is TRBJ2-7 and V is TRBV20-1, with 7 bases that match TRBD1. The CDR3 runs to 14 residues. Germline V CDR1 and CDR2: DFQATT, SNEGSKA (reference sequence). V trimming: 1 base; J trimming: 3 bases; junction bases outside the gene matches: 6.